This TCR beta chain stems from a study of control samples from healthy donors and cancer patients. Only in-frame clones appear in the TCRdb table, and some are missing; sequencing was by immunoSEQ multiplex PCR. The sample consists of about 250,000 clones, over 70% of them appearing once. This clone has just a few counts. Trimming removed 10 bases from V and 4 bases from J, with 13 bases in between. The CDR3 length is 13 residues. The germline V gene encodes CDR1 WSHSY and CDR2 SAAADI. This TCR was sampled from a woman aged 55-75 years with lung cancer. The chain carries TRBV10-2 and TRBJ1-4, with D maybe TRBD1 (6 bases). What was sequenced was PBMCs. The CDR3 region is CATQTGLNEKLFF. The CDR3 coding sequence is TGCGCCACACAGACAGGTCTTAATGAAAAACTGTTTTTT.